This entry concerns a single T cell receptor (beta chain). As yet, its antigen is unknown. The data were taken from a study of cytomegalovirus exposure and HLA in healthy donors. Among the donors, all were healthy bone marrow donors. Study-wide results and limits: Confirmation was obtained in vitro that a few CMV-associated chains are specific for CMV antigens.

Vbeta (60) and Jbeta (13) primers were used in the PCR. Using immunoSEQ multiplex PCR, the repertoire was profiled, and TCRdb retains in-frame clones only, with some absent. This table holds around 25,000 clones. The CDR3 has 15 amino acids. Germline V gives CDR1 MDHEN, CDR2 SYDVKM. Trimming removed 6 bases at V and 0 bases at J, with 15 bases between. The source material was PBMCs. The chain combines TRBV28 with TRBJ2-7, with D possibly TRBD2 on 6 matching bases. This TCR derives from a male donor in good health and CMV-seropositive. CDR3 DNA: TGTGCCAGCAGATCCGGGACTTCGAGCTCCTACGAGCAGTACTTC. Translating it yields CASRSGTSSSYEQYF.